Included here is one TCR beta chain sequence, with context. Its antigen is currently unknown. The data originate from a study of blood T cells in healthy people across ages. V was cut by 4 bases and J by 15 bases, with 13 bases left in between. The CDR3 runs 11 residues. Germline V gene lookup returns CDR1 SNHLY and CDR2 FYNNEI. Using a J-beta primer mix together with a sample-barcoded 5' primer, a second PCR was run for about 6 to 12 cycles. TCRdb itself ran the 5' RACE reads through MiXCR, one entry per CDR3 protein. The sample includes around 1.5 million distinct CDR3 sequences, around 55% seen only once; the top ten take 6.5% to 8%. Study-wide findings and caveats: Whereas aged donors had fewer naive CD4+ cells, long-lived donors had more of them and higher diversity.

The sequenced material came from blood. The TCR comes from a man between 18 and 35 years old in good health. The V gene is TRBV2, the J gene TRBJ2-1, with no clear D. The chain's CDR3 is CASSVDYRWFF. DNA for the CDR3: TGTGCCAGCAGTGTCGATTATCGGTGGTTCTTC.